This TCR beta chain was sequenced for a study of blood T cell repertoires in COVID-19. Study in general: Sample material is recorded as cDNA or gDNA derived from T cells, B-cell-depleted T cells, or PBMCs.

Measured with immunoSEQ multiplex PCR; TCRdb has only the in-frame clones, and not every one. The sample has 240,000 or so clones; 86% are singletons. The CDR3 sequence is 15 residues long. V was pared by 2 bases and J by 0 bases, with 8 bases between. The germline gives CDR1 SNHLY, CDR2 FYNNEI. This clone was found once. Before being deemed recovered, Cohort 3 donors had two negative PCRs, clearance, or symptom resolution. The chain couples TRBV2 to TRBJ1-5; D is uncertain. What was sequenced was PBMCs or T cells enriched from blood (not recorded which). This clonotype was sampled from a woman aged 50 to 65 who had recovered from COVID-19. The CDR3 loop is CASSEQIYSNQPQHF. CDR3 coding DNA: TGTGCCAGCAGTGAACAGATTTATAGCAATCAGCCCCAGCATTTT. The whole variable domain, remainder taken from reference TRBV2 and TRBJ1-5, is EPEVTQTPSHQVTQMGQEVILRCVPISNHLYFYWYRQILGQKVEFLVSFYNNEISEKSEIFDDQFSVERPDGSNFTLKIRSTKLEDSAMYFCASSEQIYSNQPQHFGDGTRLSIL.